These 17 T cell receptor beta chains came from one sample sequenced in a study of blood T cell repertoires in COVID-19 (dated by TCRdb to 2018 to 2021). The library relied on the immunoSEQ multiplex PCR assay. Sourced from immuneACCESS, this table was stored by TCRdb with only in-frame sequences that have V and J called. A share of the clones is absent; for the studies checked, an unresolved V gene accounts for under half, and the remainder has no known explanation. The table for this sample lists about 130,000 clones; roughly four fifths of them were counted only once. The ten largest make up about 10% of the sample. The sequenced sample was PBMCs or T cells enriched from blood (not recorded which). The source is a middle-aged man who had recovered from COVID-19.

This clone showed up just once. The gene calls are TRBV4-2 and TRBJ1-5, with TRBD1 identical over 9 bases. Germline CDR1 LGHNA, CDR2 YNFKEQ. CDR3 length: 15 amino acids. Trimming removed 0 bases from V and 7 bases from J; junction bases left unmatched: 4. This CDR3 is CASSQEWTGAQPQHF. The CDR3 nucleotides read TGTGCCAGCAGCCAAGAGTGGACAGGGGCCCAGCCCCAGCATTTT.

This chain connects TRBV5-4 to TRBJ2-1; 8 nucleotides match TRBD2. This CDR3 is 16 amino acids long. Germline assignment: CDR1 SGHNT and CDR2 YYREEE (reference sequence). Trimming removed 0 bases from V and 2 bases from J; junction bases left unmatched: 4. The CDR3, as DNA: TGTGCCAGCAGCTTGGCCGGTAGCGGGGCCTACAATGAGCAGTTCTTC. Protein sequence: CASSLAGSGAYNEQFF.

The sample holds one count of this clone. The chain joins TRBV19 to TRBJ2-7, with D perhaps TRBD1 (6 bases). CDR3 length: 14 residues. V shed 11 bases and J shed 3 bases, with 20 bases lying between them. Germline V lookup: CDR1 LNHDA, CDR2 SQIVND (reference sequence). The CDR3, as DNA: TGTGCCTCCGCCAACAGGGCCGGGAACTACGAGCAGTACTTC. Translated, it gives CASANRAGNYEQYF.

CDR3 bases: TGTGCCAGCACGGGCGGGTCTTCGATTCAAAACACCGGGGAGCTGTTTTTT. Protein: CASTGGSSIQNTGELFF. The chain joins TRBV3-1 (or the pseudogene TRBV3-2) to TRBJ2-2, with D perhaps matching TRBD2 (5 bases). From germline, CDR1 is LGHDT and CDR2 YNNKEL (reference sequence). Trimming took 7 bases from V and 2 from J, leaving 20 bases between them. This CDR3 is 17 amino acids long.

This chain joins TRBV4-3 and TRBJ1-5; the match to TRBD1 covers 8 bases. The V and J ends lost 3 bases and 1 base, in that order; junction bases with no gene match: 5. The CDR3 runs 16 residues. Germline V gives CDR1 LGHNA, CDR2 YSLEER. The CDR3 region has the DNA TGCGCCAGCAGCCAGGACAGGGTGGTAAGCAATCAGCCCCAGCATTTT. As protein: CASSQDRVVSNQPQHF.

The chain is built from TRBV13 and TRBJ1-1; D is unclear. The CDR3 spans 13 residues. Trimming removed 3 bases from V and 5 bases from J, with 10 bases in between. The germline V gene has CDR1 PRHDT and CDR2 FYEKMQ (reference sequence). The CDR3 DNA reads TGTGCCAGCAGCTTCATGGGGAGTACTGAAGCTTTCTTT. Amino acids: CASSFMGSTEAFF. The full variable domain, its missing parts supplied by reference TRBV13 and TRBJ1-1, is AAGVIQSPRHLIKEKRETATLKCYPIPRHDTVYWYQQGPGQDPQFLISFYEKMQSDKGSIPDRFSAQQFSDYHSELNMSSLELGDSALYFCASSFMGSTEAFFGQGTRLTVV.

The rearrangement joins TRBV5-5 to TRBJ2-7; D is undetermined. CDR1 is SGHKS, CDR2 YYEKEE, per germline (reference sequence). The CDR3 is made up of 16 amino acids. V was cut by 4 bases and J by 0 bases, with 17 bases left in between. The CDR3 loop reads CASSPTPRSSSYEQYF. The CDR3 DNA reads TGTGCCAGCAGCCCCACCCCTAGATCAAGCTCCTACGAGCAGTACTTC.

The CDR3 is CASRAGRVSNQPQHF. Here the CDR3 DNA reads TGCGCCAGCAGGGCCGGCAGGGTTAGCAATCAGCCCCAGCATTTT. The V gene is TRBV10-2, the J gene TRBJ1-5; a possible D gene is TRBD1 (5 bases). V gave up 6 bases and J gave up 0 bases, with 12 bases separating them. The CDR3 loop spans 15 amino acids. CDR1 is WSHSY and CDR2 is SAAADI in the germline V gene.

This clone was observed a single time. DNA of the CDR3: TGTGCCAGCAGTTCCCTATACCCACAGGGGGCGCCCACTGGGGCCAACGTCCTGACTTTC. Its translation is CASSSLYPQGAPTGANVLTF. The chain uses TRBV6-2 or TRBV6-3 and TRBJ2-6; TRBD1 matches at 9 bases. The CDR3 is 20 amino acids. The junction had 15 bases not matched to a gene; V was cut back by 4 bases and J by 2 bases. The germline V gene has CDR1 MNHEY and CDR2 SVGEGT.

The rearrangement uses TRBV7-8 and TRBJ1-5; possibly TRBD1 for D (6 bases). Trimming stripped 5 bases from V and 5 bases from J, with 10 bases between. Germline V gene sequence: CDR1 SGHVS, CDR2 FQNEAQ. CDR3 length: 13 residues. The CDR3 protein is CASSKTGHQPQHF. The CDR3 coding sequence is TGTGCCAGCAGCAAAACAGGGCATCAGCCCCAGCATTTT.

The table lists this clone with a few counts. The CDR3 DNA reads as TGTGCCTGGACCCTCGGGGGGACTGAAGCTTTCTTT. Translation gives CAWTLGGTEAFF. This rearrangement joins TRBV30 to TRBJ1-1, with D possibly TRBD1 on 5 matching bases. V was cut by 4 bases and J by 5 bases, with 11 bases left in between. This CDR3 is 12 amino acids long. CDR1 GTSNPN and CDR2 SVGIG come from the germline V gene (reference sequence).

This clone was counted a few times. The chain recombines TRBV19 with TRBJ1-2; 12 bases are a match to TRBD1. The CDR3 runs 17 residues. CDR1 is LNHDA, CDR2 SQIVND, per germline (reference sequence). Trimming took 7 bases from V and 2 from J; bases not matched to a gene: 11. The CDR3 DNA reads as TGTGCCAGTACAAAAGCCGGGACAGGGGGCGCCAACTATGGCTACACCTTC. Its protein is CASTKAGTGGANYGYTF. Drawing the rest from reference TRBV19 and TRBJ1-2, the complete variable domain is DGGITQSPKYLFRKEGQNVTLSCEQNLNHDAMYWYRQDPGQGLRLIYYSQIVNDFQKGDIAEGYSVSREKKESFPLTVTSAQKNPTAFYLCASTKAGTGGANYGYTFGSGTRLTVV.

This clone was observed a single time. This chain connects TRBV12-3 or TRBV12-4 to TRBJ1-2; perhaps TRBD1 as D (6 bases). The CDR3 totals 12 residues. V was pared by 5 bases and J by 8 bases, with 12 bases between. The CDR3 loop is CASSTGLRGYTF. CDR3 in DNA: TGTGCCAGCAGTACAGGGCTTCGGGGCTACACCTTC.

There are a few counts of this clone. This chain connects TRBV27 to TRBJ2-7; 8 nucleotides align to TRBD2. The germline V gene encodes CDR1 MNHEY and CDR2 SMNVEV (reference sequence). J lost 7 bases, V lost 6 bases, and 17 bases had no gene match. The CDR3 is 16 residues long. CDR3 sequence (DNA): TGTGCCAGCAGCTCCCCCCCTGGCGGGGGGCCCGTGGAGCAGTACTTC. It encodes CASSSPPGGGPVEQYF.

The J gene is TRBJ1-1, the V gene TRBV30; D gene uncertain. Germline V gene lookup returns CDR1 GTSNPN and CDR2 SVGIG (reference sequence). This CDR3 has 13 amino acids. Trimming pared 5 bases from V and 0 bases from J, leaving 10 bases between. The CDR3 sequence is CAWDGSMNTEAFF. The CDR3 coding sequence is TGTGCCTGGGACGGTTCCATGAACACTGAAGCTTTCTTT.

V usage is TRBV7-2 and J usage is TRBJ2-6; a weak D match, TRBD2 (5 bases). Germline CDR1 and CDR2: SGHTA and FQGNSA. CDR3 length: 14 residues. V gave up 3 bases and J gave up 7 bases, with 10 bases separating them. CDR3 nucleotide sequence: TGTGCCAGCAGCTTGGGCGGGCAAGCCAACGTCCTGACTTTC. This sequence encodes CASSLGGQANVLTF. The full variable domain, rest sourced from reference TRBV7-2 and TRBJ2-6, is GAGVSQSPSNKVTEKGKDVELRCDPISGHTALYWYRQSLGQGLEFLIYFQGNSAPDKSGLPSDRFSAERTGGSVSTLTIQRTQQEDSAVYLCASSLGGQANVLTFGAGSRLTVL.

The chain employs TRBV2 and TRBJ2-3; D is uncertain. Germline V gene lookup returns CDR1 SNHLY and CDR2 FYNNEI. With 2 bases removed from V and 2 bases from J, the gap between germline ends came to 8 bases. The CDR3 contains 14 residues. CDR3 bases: TGTGCCAGCAGTGAAACGGTGTACACAGATACGCAGTATTTT. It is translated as CASSETVYTDTQYF.